This T cell receptor beta chain was sequenced in a study of blood T cell repertoires in COVID-19. The CDR3 extends over 14 amino acids. Germline CDR1 LNHDA, CDR2 SQIVND (reference sequence). The V gene lost 5 bases and the J gene lost 0 bases, with 10 bases spanning the gap. This table comes from immunoSEQ multiplex PCR, and its TCRdb copy is limited to in-frame clones, with some not included. The repertoire holds some 240,000 clones, about 94% seen once, with about 0.8% in the top ten. The TCR sequence derives from a man aged 60-69 years with COVID-19, enrolled during active disease. This chain links TRBV19 with TRBJ1-1; D unclear. The sequencing sample was made of peripheral blood. The CDR3 DNA is TGTGCCAGTAGTCAGGTCGGTGTGAACACTGAAGCTTTCTTT. Its translation: CASSQVGVNTEAFF.